The sequence of this TCR beta chain was determined in a study of cytomegalovirus exposure and HLA in healthy donors. General observations from the study: Rarity characterized most TCR sequences, yet some public TCRs appeared in many donors. Later examination showed HLA-associated TCR beta chains had greater clonal expansion than equally common others.

V shed 4 bases and J shed 6 bases, with 15 bases lying between them. CDR3 length: 14 residues. Per the germline V gene, CDR1 is MNHEY and CDR2 is SVGAGI. Primers: 60 Vbeta forward and 13 Jbeta reverse. Only in-frame clones appear in the TCRdb table, and some are missing; sequencing was by immunoSEQ multiplex PCR. The top ten clones hold 0.71% of a sample with some 200,000 clones, approximately 83% of them seen once. A single count supports this clone. No antigen is known for it. The rearrangement joins TRBV6-5 to TRBJ1-1, with D tentatively TRBD1 (5 bases). The specimen sequenced was PBMCs. The TCR comes from a boy aged 2 to 9 in good health and CMV-seronegative. The chain's CDR3 is CASSSPLGGAEAFF. Written as DNA, the CDR3 is TGTGCCAGCAGTTCCCCTCTCGGGGGGGCTGAAGCTTTCTTT.